The sequence of this TCR beta chain was determined in a study of shared clonotypes between healthy human individuals. CD45RO-negative, CCR7-selected cells formed the naive CD8 fraction, which excluded terminally differentiated effector memory CD45RA+ cells. The repertoire was sequenced with immunoSEQ multiplex PCR; TCRdb's copy has only in-frame clones and lacks some. The sample comprises around 700,000 clones, just over 90% of which are singletons, and 24% rests with the top ten. V was pared by 7 bases and J by 0 bases, with 13 bases between. Germline V gene lookup returns CDR1 LNHDA and CDR2 SQIVND (reference sequence). There are 15 residues in the CDR3.

This receptor was identified in a man younger than 40 in good health. The chain uses TRBV19 and TRBJ1-3; D remains ambiguous. Sequencing used naive CD8+ T cells sorted from blood. For the CDR3, the DNA is TGTGCCAGTACCCCGGCGAGGAACTCTGGAAACACCATATATTTT. Encoded protein: CASTPARNSGNTIYF.